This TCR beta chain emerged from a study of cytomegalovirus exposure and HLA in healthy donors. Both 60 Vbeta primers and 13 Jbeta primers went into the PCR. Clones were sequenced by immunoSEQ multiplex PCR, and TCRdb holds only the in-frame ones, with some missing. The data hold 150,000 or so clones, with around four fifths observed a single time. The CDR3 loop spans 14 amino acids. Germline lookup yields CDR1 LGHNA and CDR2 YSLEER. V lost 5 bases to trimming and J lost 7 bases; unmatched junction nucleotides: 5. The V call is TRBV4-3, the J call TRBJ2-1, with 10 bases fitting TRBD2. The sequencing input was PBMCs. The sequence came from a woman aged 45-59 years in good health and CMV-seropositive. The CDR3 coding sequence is TGCGCCAGCAGCTCCGCTAGCGGGGGTAATGAGCAGTTCTTC. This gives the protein CASSSASGGNEQFF.